Described below is a single TCR beta chain sequence and its context. Antigen specificity is unknown. Unmatched junction bases numbered 11, after V lost 1 base and J lost 1 base. CDR1 MGHRA and CDR2 YSYEKL come from the germline V gene. The CDR3 is made up of 19 amino acids. Measured with immunoSEQ multiplex PCR; TCRdb has only the in-frame clones, and not every one. The sample shows 35,000 to 40,000 clones, approximately 86% of them seen only once. These data belong to a study of radiotherapy plus CTLA-4 blockade in lung cancer. Findings and limits, study-wide: Clones of tumor-derived TCRs expanded in blood after radiotherapy plus ipilimumab.

This chain joins TRBV4-1 and TRBJ2-2; 8 bases are a match to TRBD2. Here the sequenced sample was peripheral blood, taken from a patient treated with radiotherapy plus ipilimumab. The clonotype originates from a human donor with non-small cell lung cancer whose response to radiotherapy plus ipilimumab could not be evaluated. The DNA of the CDR3 is TGCGCCAGCAGCCAAGGCCGACTCCTACTAGCGGAGAACACCGGGGAGCTGTTTTTT. Protein: CASSQGRLLLAENTGELFF.